This TCR beta chain was sequenced in a study of CD8+ T cells in alopecia areata. Findings and limits, study-wide: Persistence of many expanded lesional clones was seen in scalp and blood during tofacitinib.

This CDR3 has 14 amino acids. Germline V gene lookup returns CDR1 MNHEY and CDR2 SVGAGI. Trimming shortened V by 8 bases and J by 2 bases, and 15 bases separated the two germline ends. RNA, once extracted, was reverse transcribed into cDNA for use as the sequencing template. TCRdb's table, derived via immunoSEQ multiplex PCR, lists solely in-frame clones and lacks some. This sample has about 120,000 clones, with roughly 63% found just once. With respect to this clone: Its antigen is currently unknown.

Treatment denoted: oral pan-JAK inhibitor, 5-10 mg twice daily. The chain employs TRBV6-5 and TRBJ1-2; D is perhaps TRBD1 (5 bases). The receptor comes from a human donor with alopecia areata. The starting material was CD8+ T cells sorted from blood, obtained at week 4, from a patient treated with tofacitinib. The CDR3 loop is CASWEEGSNYGYTF. DNA for the CDR3: TGTGCCAGCTGGGAGGAGGGGTCCAACTATGGCTACACCTTC.